This passage covers 23 T cell receptor beta chains from one sample sequenced in a study of cytomegalovirus exposure and HLA in healthy donors. Libraries were prepared by immunoSEQ multiplex PCR; TCRdb keeps only in-frame clonotypes and omits some of them. The sample lists some 100,000 clones, approximately 91% occurring once. The sample taken for sequencing was PBMCs. The origin of the receptors is a woman aged 18-29 years in good health and CMV-seronegative.

The rearrangement links TRBV5-6 to TRBJ1-4; possibly TRBD1 for D (5 bases). V lost 3 bases and J lost 8, with 29 bases in between. The CDR3 extends over 19 amino acids. Germline values: CDR1 SGHDT, CDR2 YYEEEE. The CDR3 region has the DNA TGTGCCAGCAGCTCCCTACTGACCGGGACGGATGTAAGCGGGGAAAAACTGTTTTTT. Translated: CASSSLLTGTDVSGEKLFF.

The J gene is TRBJ1-2, the V gene TRBV7-9; 10 bases match TRBD1. This CDR3 has 15 amino acids. Germline V CDR1 and CDR2: SEHNR, FQNEAQ (reference sequence). V dropped 5 bases and J dropped 4; count of bases not matched to a gene: 7. The chain's CDR3 is CASSIGQGGSYGYTF. The CDR3 coding sequence is TGTGCCAGCAGCATCGGACAGGGGGGTTCCTATGGCTACACCTTC.

This chain joins TRBV20-1 and TRBJ1-2; D is uncertain. Trimming stripped 3 bases from V and 7 bases from J, with 9 bases between. The CDR3 consists of 11 residues. Germline lookup yields CDR1 DFQATT and CDR2 SNEGSKA (reference sequence). For the CDR3, the DNA is TGCAGTGCTAGTACTCCAGGTGGCTACACCTTC. Its translation: CSASTPGGYTF.

The CDR3 is CASSLVGARETQYF. The CDR3 DNA reads as TGTGCCAGCTCGCTAGTGGGGGCGCGGGAGACCCAGTACTTC. V and J are TRBV18 and TRBJ2-5; D might be TRBD1 (6 bases). The germline V and J ends were trimmed by 6 bases and 5 bases, with 16 bases remaining between them. CDR1 is KGHSH, CDR2 LQKENI, per germline. The CDR3 has 14 residues.

This chain connects TRBV10-3 to TRBJ2-1; 8 nucleotides line up with TRBD2. The CDR3 is 14 amino acids. The J segment lost 7 bases and the V segment lost 4 bases, leaving 6 bases of the junction unmatched. CDR1 is ENHRY, CDR2 SYGVKD, per germline. CDR3 in amino acids: CAISATSELNEQFF. The CDR3 DNA sequence: TGTGCCATCAGTGCGACTAGCGAGCTTAATGAGCAGTTCTTC.

The chain recombines TRBV9 with TRBJ2-7; perhaps TRBD2 as D (6 bases). V was cut by 2 bases and J by 1 base, with 13 bases left in between. CDR3 length: 15 amino acids. In germline, CDR1 is SGDLS, CDR2 YYNGEE. CDR3 residues: CASSVTGTGSYEQYF. The CDR3 coding sequence is TGTGCCAGCAGCGTCACCGGGACTGGGTCCTACGAGCAGTACTTC.

The rearrangement joins TRBV9 to TRBJ1-1; D not resolved. The V gene's germline CDR1 is SGDLS and CDR2 YYNGEE. Deletions cut 0 bases from V and 1 base from J, with 16 bases between. This CDR3 contains 17 residues. DNA for the CDR3: TGTGCCAGCAGCGTAGGCGGACGGGGATTGGGGAACACTGAAGCTTTCTTT. Protein sequence: CASSVGGRGLGNTEAFF.

This clone has just one count. The chain couples TRBV5-6 to TRBJ2-7; 8 positions match TRBD2. Germline CDR1 SGHDT, CDR2 YYEEEE. V lost 0 bases, J lost 3 bases, and 5 bases stayed unmatched. The CDR3 consists of 15 residues. DNA for the CDR3: TGTGCCAGCAGCTTGGCCGGACTAGCAGGCTACGAGCAGTACTTC. Protein product: CASSLAGLAGYEQYF.

V and J are TRBV6-1 and TRBJ2-3; D not resolved. CDR1 is MNHNS, CDR2 SASEGT, per germline. The ends were cut back, 4 bases at V and 4 bases at J, with 6 bases in the middle. CDR3 length: 12 amino acids. CDR3 bases: TGTGCCAGCAGTGTACGGGCAGATACGCAGTATTTT. Translating gives CASSVRADTQYF.

The chain uses TRBV18 and TRBJ2-7, with D perhaps TRBD2 (6 bases). The CDR3 length is 16 residues. The ends were cut back, 3 bases at V and 3 bases at J, with 18 bases in the middle. The V gene's germline CDR1 is KGHSH and CDR2 LQKENI. The CDR3 DNA reads as TGTGCCAGCTCACCTGGCCCGCAGGCAGCGGGCTACGAGCAGTACTTC. Protein: CASSPGPQAAGYEQYF.

The chain recombines TRBV19 with TRBJ2-3; D may be TRBD1 (5 bases). CDR1 and CDR2 (germline): LNHDA, SQIVND (reference sequence). V lost 5 bases to trimming and J lost 1 base, with 13 bases between them. The CDR3 spans 15 residues. The CDR3 DNA is TGTGCCAGTAGTCAGGGCCCGGGTGGCACAGATACGCAGTATTTT. Encoded protein: CASSQGPGGTDTQYF.

The V and J genes are TRBV6-5 and TRBJ2-7; 7 nucleotides align to TRBD1. This CDR3 is 15 amino acids long. V shed 5 bases, J shed 4 bases, and the junction held 11 bases outside the gene matches. The V gene's germline CDR1 is MNHEY and CDR2 SVGAGI. Written as DNA, the CDR3 is TGTGCCAGCAGTATAACAGGGACAGTACCGTACGAGCAGTACTTC. Protein: CASSITGTVPYEQYF.

The rearrangement uses TRBV6-4 and TRBJ2-1, with D perhaps matching TRBD1 (5 bases). There are 13 residues in the CDR3. V was shortened by 5 bases and J by 9 bases, with 14 bases between the two germline ends. CDR1 is MRHNA and CDR2 is SNTAGT in the germline V gene. CDR3 residues: CASSLGALGEQFF. CDR3 DNA: TGTGCCAGCAGTCTAGGGGCCCTCGGTGAGCAGTTCTTC.

The J gene is TRBJ2-3, the V gene TRBV5-1; no clear D gene. Looked up from germline, CDR1 is SGHRS and CDR2 is YFSETQ. The CDR3 covers 14 residues. Trimming cost V 2 bases and J 2 bases, with 9 bases left between them. The CDR3 nucleotides read TGCGCCAGCAGCTTAAGCGACCTCACAGATACGCAGTATTTT. Translated, it gives CASSLSDLTDTQYF.

The rearrangement links TRBV5-1 to TRBJ2-5; possible D gene TRBD1, 6 bases. V was pared by 2 bases and J by 2 bases, with 13 bases between. Germline-derived CDR1 and CDR2 are SGHRS and YFSETQ. CDR3 length equals 15 residues. CDR3: CASSFGPGDQETQYF. CDR3 nucleotide sequence: TGCGCCAGCAGCTTCGGCCCAGGGGATCAAGAGACCCAGTACTTC. Full variable domain (missing parts from reference TRBV5-1 and TRBJ2-5): KAGVTQTPRYLIKTRGQQVTLSCSPISGHRSVSWYQQTPGQGLQFLFEYFSETQRNKGNFPGRFSGRQFSNSRSEMNVSTLELGDSALYLCASSFGPGDQETQYFGPGTRLLVL.

The CDR3 sequence: CASSPGAGHYNEQFF. Here the CDR3 DNA reads TGTGCCAGCAGTCCTGGGGCAGGACACTACAATGAGCAGTTCTTC. This rearrangement joins TRBV27 to TRBJ2-1; possibly TRBD1 for D (5 bases). The CDR3 totals 15 residues. Per germline, CDR1 MNHEY and CDR2 SMNVEV (reference sequence). V lost 5 bases and J 3 bases, leaving 14 bases between the germline ends.

This rearrangement joins TRBV13 to TRBJ1-6; D not resolved. V lost 5 bases, J lost 0 bases, and 17 bases lay in between. The CDR3 runs to 18 residues. Germline CDR1 is PRHDT and CDR2 is FYEKMQ (reference sequence). The CDR3 spells CASSLSGGESSYNSPLHF. The CDR3 region has the DNA TGTGCCAGCAGCCTATCCGGTGGGGAGAGCTCCTATAATTCACCCCTCCACTTT.

The chain recombines TRBV28 with TRBJ1-5, with D possibly matching TRBD1 (6 bases). The CDR3 covers 15 residues. V was clipped by 2 bases and J by 5 bases, with 13 bases between them. Germline values: CDR1 MDHEN, CDR2 SYDVKM. The CDR3: CASSLTLDSYQPQHF. The CDR3 DNA is TGTGCCAGCAGTTTAACCCTGGACAGCTATCAGCCCCAGCATTTT.

The rearrangement links TRBV27 to TRBJ2-5, with 13 bases lining up with TRBD2. This CDR3 region has 16 residues. J was trimmed by 9 bases and V by 6 bases; bases with no gene match: 13. Per the germline V gene, CDR1 is MNHEY and CDR2 is SMNVEV (reference sequence). The CDR3 DNA follows: TGTGCCAGCAGGCCGTCGAGGACTAGCGGGGGTAAGGCCCAGTACTTC. Translating it yields CASRPSRTSGGKAQYF.

This clone has just a few counts. The CDR3: CASTTFGRGRGTQYF. The CDR3 coding sequence is TGTGCCAGCACCACCTTCGGGAGGGGACGGGGGACCCAGTACTTC. The V gene is TRBV28, the J gene TRBJ2-5; 8 positions agree with TRBD2. Unmatched junction bases numbered 14, after V lost 7 bases and J lost 7 bases. Germline V gene data show CDR1 as MDHEN and CDR2 as SYDVKM. The CDR3 covers 15 residues.

The J gene is TRBJ2-1, the V gene TRBV7-2; 9 nucleotides line up with TRBD2. Trimming cost V 5 bases and J 7 bases; bases outside gene matches: 3. Germline loops: CDR1 SGHTA, CDR2 FQGNSA. CDR3 length: 13 residues. The CDR3: CASSPTSGNEQFF. The CDR3 DNA sequence: TGTGCCAGCAGCCCCACTAGCGGGAATGAGCAGTTCTTC. Combining the CDR3 with reference TRBV7-2 and TRBJ2-1 gives the whole variable domain GAGVSQSPSNKVTEKGKDVELRCDPISGHTALYWYRQSLGQGLEFLIYFQGNSAPDKSGLPSDRFSAERTGGSVSTLTIQRTQQEDSAVYLCASSPTSGNEQFFGPGTRLTVL.

In this sample, this clone turned up once. This sequence joins TRBV29-1 and TRBJ2-1; 9 bases are shared with TRBD2. With 4 bases clipped from V and 2 bases from J, the junction kept 6 bases outside the gene matches. The germline CDR1 and CDR2 sequences are SQVTM and ANQGSEA. The CDR3 has 15 amino acids. The CDR3: CSVGLADRAYNEQFF. CDR3 in DNA: TGCAGCGTTGGACTAGCGGACCGGGCCTACAATGAGCAGTTCTTC.

This clone was observed a handful of times. The rearrangement uses TRBV18 and TRBJ1-1, with 11 nucleotides matching TRBD1. The germline CDR1 and CDR2 sequences are KGHSH and LQKENI. The CDR3 extends over 17 amino acids. The V segment lost 1 base and the J segment 4 bases; nucleotides outside the gene matches: 8. The CDR3 DNA is TGTGCCAGCTCACCACAACAACCGGGACAGGGGGTCACTGAAGCTTTCTTT. Its protein is CASSPQQPGQGVTEAFF.